Given below is one T cell receptor beta chain in context. Its antigen remains unidentified. Germline V lookup: CDR1 SQVTM, CDR2 ANQGSEA. The CDR3 loop spans 11 amino acids. Between the trimmed V and J ends, which lost 4 bases and 10 bases, there was a span of 13 bases. Sequencing templates came from extracted RNA that was reverse transcribed into cDNA. TCRdb keeps only in-frame clones here, not all; method: immunoSEQ multiplex PCR. The sample gives more than 150,000 clones, 45% to 55% of which show up once; around 19% is in the top ten. Lesional scalp punch biopsies and peripheral blood came from alopecia areata patients. The sample originates from a study of CD8+ T cells in alopecia areata. Whole-study context: A 6-month period off drug followed tofacitinib, which lasted 6 to 18 months. Whole-study results and caveats: It was less clear whether patients shared TCRs than it was in mice, possibly because of HLA.

The TCR sequence derives from a human donor with alopecia areata. The source material was CD8+ T cells sorted from blood, sampled at week 0. The rearrangement joins TRBV29-1 to TRBJ1-1, with unresolved D. The CDR3 nucleotides are TGCAGCGTTGTCGTCGCCGCTGGAGCTTTCTTT. This codes for CSVVVAAGAFF.